What follows are 16 T cell receptor beta chains derived from one specimen sequenced in a study of blood T cell repertoires in COVID-19. Some clones are missing from TCRdb's copy, which holds only in-frame ones; the method was immunoSEQ multiplex PCR. The repertoire holds 70,000 or so clones, with roughly 90% as singletons. What was sequenced was peripheral blood. These receptors came from a human donor in a cohort sampled during active COVID-19.

The V call is TRBV5-5, the J call TRBJ2-2; D call uncertain. The length of the CDR3 is 13 residues. With 4 bases removed from V and 1 base from J, the gap between germline ends came to 5 bases. The germline CDR1 and CDR2 sequences are SGHKS and YYEKEE (reference sequence). The CDR3: CASSRQNTGELFF. The DNA for the CDR3 is TGTGCCAGCAGCAGACAGAACACCGGGGAGCTGTTTTTT.

The V gene is TRBV6-5, the J gene TRBJ2-7, with D maybe TRBD1 (5 bases). CDR1 and CDR2 (germline): MNHEY, SVGAGI. Deletions cut 4 bases from V and 0 bases from J, with 16 bases between. The CDR3 has 16 residues. CDR3 sequence reads: CASSSLFRAPSYEQYF. For the CDR3, the DNA is TGTGCCAGCAGTTCCCTTTTCAGGGCCCCCTCCTACGAGCAGTACTTC.

This clone appeared a few times. V and J are TRBV7-6 and TRBJ2-1, with TRBD2 identical over 7 bases. With V trimmed by 0 bases and J by 2 bases, 1 base remained unmatched. CDR3 length equals 15 residues. The germline V gene has CDR1 SGHVS and CDR2 FNYEAQ. Here the CDR3 DNA reads TGTGCCAGCAGCTTAGCGGGAGGGCCCTACAATGAGCAGTTCTTC. Its translation: CASSLAGGPYNEQFF.

The chain recombines TRBV28 with TRBJ2-2; D perhaps matches TRBD2 (6 bases). Trimming shortened V by 2 bases and J by 0 bases, and 7 bases separated the two germline ends. The CDR3 sequence is 15 residues long. Looked up from germline, CDR1 is MDHEN and CDR2 is SYDVKM. CDR3 sequence (DNA): TGTGCCAGCAGTTTAGGAGGGACGAACACCGGGGAGCTGTTTTTT. It translates to CASSLGGTNTGELFF.

This clone was seen just once. The chain uses TRBV6-5 and TRBJ2-2, with a possible D match to TRBD2 (5 bases). V was cut by 6 bases and J by 4 bases, with 12 bases left in between. The CDR3 totals 14 residues. Germline assignment: CDR1 MNHEY and CDR2 SVGAGI. The CDR3 is CASSLTEGTGELFF. The CDR3 DNA reads as TGTGCCAGCAGCCTGACCGAGGGCACCGGGGAGCTGTTTTTT.

The chain has TRBV27 and TRBJ1-6; D is perhaps TRBD1 (5 bases). With 3 bases removed from V and 7 bases from J, the gap between germline ends came to 10 bases. The V gene's germline CDR1 is MNHEY and CDR2 SMNVEV (reference sequence). The CDR3 runs to 14 residues. The CDR3 DNA sequence: TGTGCCAGCAGTTTGGTCAGGGCGAATTCACCCCTCCACTTT. Translating it yields CASSLVRANSPLHF.

This sequence joins TRBV28 and TRBJ2-7; a possible D gene is TRBD1 (5 bases). The germline CDR1 and CDR2 sequences are MDHEN and SYDVKM. The length of the CDR3 is 14 residues. The ends were cut back, 2 bases at V and 12 bases at J, with 20 bases in the middle. CDR3 DNA: TGTGCCAGCAGTTTAAGGTATGGTATCGGACACAGGTACTTC. Translated, it gives CASSLRYGIGHRYF.

This clone has a single count. This chain joins TRBV9 and TRBJ2-7; 7 bases line up with TRBD2. V was clipped by 3 bases and J by 2 bases; unmatched bases: 8. The length of the CDR3 is 15 residues. CDR1 is SGDLS, CDR2 YYNGEE, per germline. The CDR3 here is CASSARTSATYEQYF. CDR3 DNA sequence: TGTGCCAGCAGCGCCCGGACTAGTGCGACCTACGAGCAGTACTTC. Complete variable domain (other parts from reference TRBV9 and TRBJ2-7): DSGVTQTPKHLITATGQRVTLRCSPRSGDLSVYWYQQSLDQGLQFLIQYYNGEERAKGNILERFSAQQFPDLHSELNLSSLELGDSALYFCASSARTSATYEQYFGPGTRLTVT.

This clone was detected only a few times. The chain recombines TRBV4-1 with TRBJ1-6; D remains ambiguous. With 1 base removed from V and 6 bases from J, the gap between germline ends came to 7 bases. The CDR3 consists of 14 residues. Looked up from germline, CDR1 is MGHRA and CDR2 is YSYEKL. The CDR3 DNA follows: TGCGCCAGCAGCCAAGGAGGGAGTAATTCACCCCTCCACTTT. Translated, it gives CASSQGGSNSPLHF.

The chain carries TRBV27 and TRBJ2-1; TRBD1 agrees at 7 bases. CDR1 is MNHEY and CDR2 is SMNVEV in the germline V gene (reference sequence). V lost 3 bases, J lost 3 bases, and 2 bases stayed unmatched. CDR3 length: 14 residues. CDR3 sequence: CASSLDRYYNEQFF. CDR3 coding DNA: TGTGCCAGCAGTTTGGACAGGTACTACAATGAGCAGTTCTTC.

The rearrangement links TRBV19 to TRBJ1-2, with D hard to call. Trimming removed 1 base at V and 0 bases at J, with 12 bases between. Germline lookup yields CDR1 LNHDA and CDR2 SQIVND (reference sequence). The CDR3 spans 16 residues. The DNA of the CDR3 is TGTGCCAGTAGTATAGTTCCGTTCCGAGCTAACTATGGCTACACCTTC. Translation gives CASSIVPFRANYGYTF.

The V and J genes are TRBV24-1 and TRBJ2-7; a possible D gene is TRBD1 (6 bases). Trimming removed 6 bases from V and 6 bases from J, with 20 bases in between. The CDR3 spans 15 residues. In germline, CDR1 is KGHDR, CDR2 SFDVKD. The CDR3 sequence: CATSNTAGERGEQYF. The CDR3 DNA is TGTGCCACCAGTAATACGGCAGGGGAAAGGGGCGAGCAGTACTTC.

The DNA of the CDR3 is TGTGCCAGCAGCCCCCAGGCACAGGGGCGCTACAATGAGCAGTTCTTC. It yields the protein CASSPQAQGRYNEQFF. The chain recombines TRBV9 with TRBJ2-1; 7 nucleotides match TRBD1. Trimming took 4 bases from V and 3 from J; bases not matched to a gene: 10. The CDR3 length is 16 residues. CDR1 is SGDLS, CDR2 YYNGEE, per germline.

The V and J genes are TRBV6-5 and TRBJ2-3, with TRBD1 matching 8 bases. Per germline, CDR1 MNHEY and CDR2 SVGAGI. J gave up 1 base and V 2 bases, and 2 bases lay outside the gene matches. The CDR3 totals 15 residues. The CDR3: CASSYRDRRTDTQYF. For the CDR3, the DNA is TGTGCCAGCAGTTACCGGGACAGGCGCACAGATACGCAGTATTTT.

The rearrangement joins TRBV21-1 to TRBJ2-1; the D call TRBD2 from the table was never checked on the DNA. TRBV21-1 corresponds to a pseudogene. The CDR3 extends over 17 amino acids. CDR3 loop: CASSSTSGGVPYNEQFF. Here the CDR3 DNA reads TGTGCCAGCAGCTCCACTAGCGGGGGGGTCCCCTACAATGAGCAGTTCTTC.

The CDR3 bases are TGCAGCGTTGAAGGGTGGGAGGTCACTGAAGCTTTCTTT. As protein: CSVEGWEVTEAFF. This rearrangement joins TRBV29-1 to TRBJ1-1; D call uncertain. Germline CDR1 SQVTM, CDR2 ANQGSEA. CDR3 length equals 13 residues. With 1 base removed from V and 4 bases from J, the gap between germline ends came to 10 bases.